This T cell receptor beta chain was sequenced for a study of vaccination and CD4 T cells after COVID-19. Turning to the study itself: Cells were stimulated with overlapping spike peptide pools from SARS-CoV-2, HCoV-NL63, HCoV-OC43 and HCoV-229E.

In this sample, this clonotype turned up once. Its antigen is as yet unknown. Treatment here: roughly ten-day PBMC culture with coronavirus spike peptide pools or control peptides (ViraFEST assay). CD4+ T cells that came from the unexposed donor were collected before the COVID-19 pandemic (2011-2018). ViraFEST enlarged antigen-specific T cell populations with peptide pools and afterwards sequenced TCRs. The assay that was used to sequence DNA from cultured CD4+ T cells was the Oncomine TCR Beta short-read assay. Scientists extracted genomic DNA from CD4+ T cells grown in culture. Via MiXCR, TCRdb re-called the PCR reads, giving one row per CDR3 protein. The data hold around 11,000 distinct CDR3 sequences, with about 40% observed a single time. Trimming removed 4 bases at V and 8 bases at J, with 17 bases between. CDR1 and CDR2 from the germline V gene are SGHVS and FQNEAQ. This CDR3 region has 14 residues.

The V gene is TRBV7-8, the J gene TRBJ1-2, with D maybe TRBD1 (6 bases). This sequence was found in a human donor in good health. Sequenced sample: CD4+ T cells from blood, cultured in vitro. DNA for the CDR3: TGTGCCAGCAGCTCGGACAGCCTTAGAGGGGGCTACACCTTC. Translation gives CASSSDSLRGGYTF.